This T cell receptor (beta chain) was identified in a study of T cells expressing NK-cell markers. Study information: All TCR beta repertoires analysed originated from sorted CD3+CD56+NKG2C+, CD3+CD56+NKG2C- and CD3+CD56-NKG2C+ T cells.

General study results and limits: NKG2C+ dominant clonotype frequencies in over 5 donors were roughly 1.0-7.0% of CD8+ T cells. HCMV specificity of the expanded NKG2C+ T cell clones stayed unclear.

On this clonotype: What it recognizes is unknown.

TCRdb re-analyzed the 5' RACE reads; it lists each CDR3 protein once, without DNA. The repertoire shows some 500,000 distinct CDR3 sequences; the top ten hold 1.4% to 1.5%. Germline CDR1 reads MNHEY; CDR2 reads SMNVEV (reference sequence). The CDR3 is made up of 13 amino acids. The TCR was taken from a woman aged 50 to 65 in good health. The sequencing input was blood T cells: a sorted CD56 or NKG2C T cell subset, CD4+ or CD8+ T cells, or bulk PBMC T cells (not recorded which). V is TRBV27 and J is TRBJ1-6; TCRdb lists TRBD1, though no DNA is available to test this call. The CDR3 region is CASSARDNSPLHF.